This T cell receptor beta chain was identified during a study of blood T cell repertoires in COVID-19. Study-level background: The United States, Italy and Spain provided the acute and convalescent COVID-19 samples. T cells, B-cell-depleted T cells, or PBMCs supplied cDNA or gDNA.

This CDR3 region has 12 residues. Germline CDR1 MNHEY, CDR2 SVGAGI. Trimming removed 8 bases from V and 5 bases from J; junction bases left unmatched: 3. Per the original data handling: Counts of nucleated cells, estimated from reference gene primer amplification, were obtained. Sequencing was performed with immunoSEQ multiplex PCR; in TCRdb, only in-frame clones are kept and a portion is missing. V and J calls and clone size come straight from that table; D and trimming were deduced from the DNA. The data contain fewer than 350,000 clones, approximately 90% of them singletons. This chain links TRBV6-5 with TRBJ1-5, with TRBD1 identical over 7 bases. The sequence derives from a middle-aged man with acute or convalescent COVID-19. The sample comprised peripheral blood. The CDR3 nucleotides read TGTGCCAGCTCAGGGGGTGATCAGCCCCAGCATTTT. It translates to CASSGGDQPQHF.